Below, one T cell receptor beta chain is given with its context. No antigen is known for it. V shed 5 bases, J shed 5 bases, and the junction held 3 bases outside the gene matches. CDR3 length equals 13 residues. Germline V lookup: CDR1 MRHNA, CDR2 SNTAGT. This specimen belongs to a study of cytomegalovirus exposure and HLA in healthy donors. Study-level background: The Caucasian-associated ancestry cluster contained 81% of the roughly 390 genotyped donors.

Study-wide results and limits: A missense DCLRE1C variant was associated with V- and J-gene trimming of TCR beta chains in a later analysis, and an independent cohort replicated the association. It was taken for granted in presence/absence analyses that sequencing depth across donors was roughly uniform. In a later analysis, common viral pathogens appeared linked to several of the most significant clusters.

13 Jbeta primers and 60 Vbeta primers were used for the PCR. The table came from immunoSEQ multiplex PCR; TCRdb's copy has only in-frame clones and leaves some out. This table has 200,000 or so clones, around 75% appearing once. The sample taken for sequencing was PBMCs. The receptor was isolated from a woman aged 30 to 39 in good health and CMV-seropositive. The V call is TRBV6-4, the J call TRBJ1-5; 7 bases align to TRBD1. The CDR3 spells CASSSGTDQPQHF. CDR3 sequence (DNA): TGTGCCAGCAGTTCCGGGACAGATCAGCCCCAGCATTTT.